Listed here are 14 T cell receptor beta chains from one sample, sequenced in a study of neurological immune-mediated disorders. Noted time point: longitudinal time-point 1 (baseline). TCRdb recomputed calls from the 5' RACE reads with MiXCR, one row per CDR3 protein. The sample lists about 60,000 distinct CDR3 sequences, about 10% occurring once. Sequencing was carried out using PBMCs. These receptors were taken from a male donor with HTLV-1-associated myelopathy (HAM/TSP).

In this sample, this clonotype turned up many times. V and J are TRBV20-1 and TRBJ2-7; TRBD1 matches at 9 bases. Germline CDR1 is DFQATT and CDR2 is SNEGSKA (reference sequence). Trimming took 6 bases from V and 3 from J; bases not matched to a gene: 9. The CDR3 totals 14 residues. Here the CDR3 DNA reads TGCAGTGCGGCCCGGACAGGGGTAGGCTACGAGCAGTACTTC. Protein product: CSAARTGVGYEQYF.

This clonotype has ten or more counts. CDR3: CASSQALEGGIYEQYF. The CDR3 bases are TGCGCCAGCAGCCAAGCCCTAGAGGGGGGGATCTACGAGCAGTACTTC. The V gene is TRBV4-3, the J gene TRBJ2-7; perhaps TRBD2 as D (7 bases). Looked up from germline, CDR1 is LGHNA and CDR2 is YSLEER. V lost 1 base and J lost 3, with 16 bases in between. The CDR3 contains 16 residues.

The V gene is TRBV27, the J gene TRBJ1-6; weak D call: TRBD1 (6 bases). The CDR3 is made up of 14 amino acids. The V end was cut by 3 bases, the J end by 11 bases, with 14 bases between. Germline values: CDR1 MNHEY, CDR2 SMNVEV (reference sequence). CDR3 DNA: TGTGCCAGCAGTTTTCAGGGGATGAGTCCACCCCTCCACTTT. Translated: CASSFQGMSPPLHF.

This chain uses TRBV21-1 with TRBJ2-7; TRBD1, the table's D call, lacks a check against the DNA. TRBV21-1 is a pseudogene locus. The CDR3 sequence is 17 residues long. The CDR3 protein is CASSPPGWGPKSYEQYF. Written as DNA, the CDR3 is TGTGCCAGCAGCCCCCCCGGATGGGGGCCCAAATCCTACGAGCAGTACTTC.

This clonotype was found many times. The CDR3 coding sequence is TGTGCCATCAGTACCGGGCCCCGTTCGGAATTATGGGGAAACACCATATATTTT. Translation gives CAISTGPRSELWGNTIYF. The rearrangement uses TRBV10-3 and TRBJ1-3; no clear D. There are 18 residues in the CDR3. Trimming shortened V by 5 bases and J by 4 bases, and 24 bases separated the two germline ends. Germline-derived CDR1 and CDR2 are ENHRY and SYGVKD.

This clonotype was recorded at least ten times. This chain uses TRBV5-1 with TRBJ2-3; 10 bases line up with TRBD1. The CDR3 has 14 residues. Germline V gene data show CDR1 as SGHRS and CDR2 as YFSETQ. The V segment lost 4 bases and the J segment 3 bases; nucleotides outside the gene matches: 2. The CDR3 DNA follows: TGCGCCAGCAGCCCGGGACAGGGGACAGATACGCAGTATTTT. Translated, it gives CASSPGQGTDTQYF.

This clonotype has ten or more counts. The chain combines TRBV29-1 with TRBJ2-7, with TRBD2 matching over 8 bases. This CDR3 contains 14 residues. CDR1 SQVTM and CDR2 ANQGSEA come from the germline V gene. The trim removed 4 bases at V and 2 bases at J, leaving 7 bases unmatched. CDR3 region: CSVVPGGGAYEQYF. CDR3 DNA sequence: TGCAGCGTTGTACCGGGGGGGGGAGCCTACGAGCAGTACTTC.

This clonotype showed up many times. V gene TRBV20-1 combines with J gene TRBJ2-1; weak D call: TRBD2 (5 bases). V shed 3 bases and J shed 2 bases, with 14 bases lying between them. Germline V gene sequence: CDR1 DFQATT, CDR2 SNEGSKA (reference sequence). The length of the CDR3 is 15 residues. The CDR3 reads CSASFPRATYNEQFF. DNA for the CDR3: TGCAGTGCTAGTTTCCCGCGGGCAACCTACAATGAGCAGTTCTTC.

This clonotype was counted ten times or more. This chain links TRBV5-1 with TRBJ2-4; 8 bases line up with TRBD2. Germline trimming cut 3 bases from V and 8 bases from J; bases unmatched to any gene: 7. Germline values: CDR1 SGHRS, CDR2 YFSETQ. The CDR3 runs to 14 residues. CDR3 DNA sequence: TGCGCCAGCAGCTCGGGTCCGGGGGGGGACATTCAGTACTTC. Translation: CASSSGPGGDIQYF.

The table lists this clonotype with many counts. The J gene is TRBJ2-4, the V gene TRBV29-1; D unresolved. This CDR3 is 15 amino acids long. Germline CDR1 reads SQVTM; CDR2 reads ANQGSEA. The germline V and J ends were trimmed by 2 bases and 0 bases, with 11 bases remaining between them. The CDR3 DNA sequence: TGCAGCGTTGAACAGGCACTACTAGCCAAAAACATTCAGTACTTC. Its protein product is CSVEQALLAKNIQYF.

Concerning this clonotype: An end of the junction differs from the germline gene, which may be a read error. The chain carries TRBV12-3 or TRBV12-4 and TRBJ2-1; 8 bases align to TRBD2. The length of the CDR3 is 15 residues. The CDR3 sequence is CASREEGLEYNEQFF. CDR3 coding DNA: TGTGCCAGCAGAGAAGAGGGACTAGAATACAATGAGCAATTCTTC.

In this sample, this clonotype turned up a few times. The chain uses TRBV20-1 and TRBJ2-7, with D possibly being TRBD1 (6 bases). There are 14 residues in the CDR3. Germline V gene sequence: CDR1 DFQATT, CDR2 SNEGSKA (reference sequence). V gave up 3 bases and J gave up 2 bases, with 14 bases separating them. CDR3 DNA: TGCAGTGCTAGCCTACAGGGTTTCACCTACGAGCAGTACTTC. Amino acid sequence: CSASLQGFTYEQYF.

The sample holds many counts of this clonotype. The chain uses TRBV14 and TRBJ1-1; D not resolved. The V gene lost 6 bases and the J gene lost 0 bases, with 8 bases spanning the gap. CDR1 is SGHDN, CDR2 FVKESK, per germline. The CDR3 covers 13 residues. The CDR3 is CASRGAMNTEAFF. In DNA form, the CDR3 reads TGTGCCAGCAGGGGCGCTATGAACACTGAAGCTTTCTTT.

V and J are TRBV18 and TRBJ1-6, with D uncertain. The CDR3 has 13 amino acids. Germline V gene data show CDR1 as KGHSH and CDR2 as LQKENI. V was cut by 2 bases and J by 6 bases, with 5 bases left in between. The CDR3: CASSPSGNSPLHF. The CDR3 region has the DNA TGTGCCAGCTCACCATCGGGTAATTCACCCCTCCACTTT.